These 28 T cell receptor beta chains were sequenced from one sample in a study of T cells after yellow fever vaccination. MiXCR, run by TCRdb on the 5' RACE reads, gives a single entry per CDR3 protein. Of 250,000 to 350,000 distinct CDR3 sequences in the sample, less than 9.5% were seen once. This sample comprised CD4+ T cells sorted from PBMCs, obtained 5 days after the yellow fever booster vaccination. The source of these receptors is a man aged 18 to 29 who received the YFV17D yellow fever vaccine.

The chain has TRBV9 and TRBJ2-2, with D possibly matching TRBD2 (5 bases). Germline assignment: CDR1 SGDLS and CDR2 YYNGEE. V was shortened by 8 bases and J by 3 bases, with 14 bases between the two germline ends. The CDR3 is 14 amino acids. Written as DNA, the CDR3 is TGTGCCAGTGGCAGCGGCATCGACACCGGGGAGCTGTTTTTT. Amino acid sequence: CASGSGIDTGELFF.

The V and J genes are TRBV4-3 and TRBJ1-6; TRBD1 is a possible D gene (6 bases). The CDR3 covers 16 residues. Germline CDR1 reads LGHNA; CDR2 reads YSLEER. Deletions cut 0 bases from V and 10 bases from J, with 16 bases between. CDR3 loop: CASSQDMRGHGSPLHF. CDR3 in DNA: TGCGCCAGCAGCCAAGATATGAGGGGACACGGGTCACCCCTCCACTTT.

V gene TRBV7-2 combines with J gene TRBJ1-6; D is perhaps TRBD1 (6 bases). With 3 bases removed from V and 7 bases from J, the gap between germline ends came to 7 bases. The CDR3 consists of 13 residues. Germline CDR1 and CDR2: SGHTA and FQGNSA. DNA of the CDR3: TGTGCCAGCAGCTTTACAGGGAATTCACCCCTCCACTTT. Amino acid sequence: CASSFTGNSPLHF.

The chain recombines TRBV20-1 with TRBJ2-1; D unclear. The CDR3 is made up of 16 amino acids. CDR1 and CDR2 (germline): DFQATT, SNEGSKA (reference sequence). Between the trimmed V and J ends, which lost 6 bases and 5 bases, there was a span of 23 bases. The DNA of the CDR3 is TGCAGTGCGGTATCCAGAATCGCACGAAATGACAATGAGCAGTTCTTC. Residues: CSAVSRIARNDNEQFF.

V is TRBV6-5 and J is TRBJ2-3; 15 positions agree with TRBD2. CDR3 size: 16 residues. Losses at the gene ends were 5 bases for V and 5 bases for J; bases not matched to a gene: 5. The germline V gene has CDR1 MNHEY and CDR2 SVGAGI. The CDR3 nucleotides read TGTGCCAGCAGTGGGGGACTAGCGGGGGGAGGAGATACGCAGTATTTT. As protein: CASSGGLAGGGDTQYF.

This clonotype appeared many times. A junction end diverges from the germline sequence, so it may reflect a read error. The chain employs TRBV20-1 and TRBJ2-1; D call uncertain. CDR1 is DFQATT, CDR2 SNEGSKA, per germline (reference sequence). The CDR3 is 13 residues long. The CDR3 DNA reads as TGCAGTGCAAGAGTCTCGGCAGGAGCTGAGCAGTTCTTC. As protein: CSARVSAGAEQFF.

This clonotype was seen a handful of times. J is TRBJ2-4 and V is TRBV5-1; tentatively, D is TRBD1 (6 bases). The CDR3 has 14 residues. Germline-derived CDR1 and CDR2 are SGHRS and YFSETQ. The germline V and J ends were trimmed by 4 bases and 5 bases, with 13 bases remaining between them. CDR3 sequence: CASSVTGPQNIQYF. CDR3 nucleotide sequence: TGCGCCAGCAGCGTAACAGGGCCACAAAACATTCAGTACTTC.

This clonotype was picked up many times. This rearrangement joins TRBV28 to TRBJ2-7; 11 bases match TRBD1. The CDR3 length is 14 residues. In germline, CDR1 is MDHEN, CDR2 SYDVKM. Trimming took 11 bases from V and 4 from J; bases not matched to a gene: 10. DNA for the CDR3: TGTGCCTCAATGGACAGGGGGCAATTGTACGAGCAGTACGTC. The encoded protein is CASMDRGQLYEQYV.

In this sample, this clonotype turned up many times. This rearrangement joins TRBV3-1 to TRBJ2-1; D gene unclear. The CDR3 runs to 14 residues. Trimming removed 4 bases at V and 3 bases at J, with 10 bases between. Germline CDR1 reads LGHDT; CDR2 reads YNNKEL (reference sequence). This chain's CDR3 is CASSPRPNYNEQFF. The CDR3 nucleotides read TGTGCCAGCAGCCCGAGGCCTAACTACAATGAGCAGTTCTTC.

The chain joins TRBV27 to TRBJ2-5; D is perhaps TRBD2 (5 bases). With 6 bases removed from V and 5 bases from J, the gap between germline ends came to 22 bases. The CDR3 totals 16 residues. Germline CDR1 MNHEY, CDR2 SMNVEV (reference sequence). The CDR3, as DNA: TGTGCCAGCAGAGGAGAAGGTGGGAGTGAATCGGAGACCCAGTACTTC. It codes for CASRGEGGSESETQYF.

A few counts support this clonotype. The rearrangement uses TRBV10-3 and TRBJ2-6; TRBD1 is a possible D gene (5 bases). The CDR3 is 16 residues long. Germline values: CDR1 ENHRY, CDR2 SYGVKD. Deletions cut 6 bases from V and 0 bases from J, with 12 bases between. DNA for the CDR3: TGTGCCATCAGGCTAGGGGTTCACTCTGGGGCCAACGTCCTGACTTTC. Its protein product is CAIRLGVHSGANVLTF.

V is TRBV6-5 and J is TRBJ2-2; 10 bases are a match to TRBD1. The germline V gene encodes CDR1 MNHEY and CDR2 SVGAGI. The V and J ends lost 1 base and 5 bases, in that order; junction bases with no gene match: 1. The CDR3 sequence is 15 residues long. The CDR3 spells CASSYLGQGTGELFF. The CDR3 DNA reads as TGTGCCAGCAGTTACTTGGGACAGGGGACCGGGGAGCTGTTTTTT.

A few counts support this clonotype. The chain has TRBV18 and TRBJ2-1; D gene ambiguous. The CDR3 contains 14 residues. The germline gives CDR1 KGHSH, CDR2 LQKENI. With 3 bases removed from V and 6 bases from J, the gap between germline ends came to 12 bases. CDR3 loop: CASSPPAGRNEQFF. DNA of the CDR3: TGTGCCAGCTCACCTCCGGCCGGGCGCAATGAGCAGTTCTTC.

This clonotype was seen a handful of times. This chain joins TRBV19 and TRBJ2-3; D could derive from TRBD1 or TRBD2 (5 bases each). This CDR3 has 15 amino acids. CDR1 and CDR2 from the germline V gene are LNHDA and SQIVND (reference sequence). V lost 7 bases, J lost 1 base, and 15 bases lay in between. The CDR3 is CASIRDPRGTDTQYF. The CDR3 DNA reads TGTGCCAGTATCCGGGACCCAAGGGGCACAGATACGCAGTATTTT. Full variable domain (missing parts from reference TRBV19 and TRBJ2-3): DGGITQSPKYLFRKEGQNVTLSCEQNLNHDAMYWYRQDPGQGLRLIYYSQIVNDFQKGDIAEGYSVSREKKESFPLTVTSAQKNPTAFYLCASIRDPRGTDTQYFGPGTRLTVL.

This clonotype was counted many times. The chain recombines TRBV12-3 or TRBV12-4 with TRBJ1-5; 10 nucleotides agree with TRBD1. The length of the CDR3 is 15 residues. Trimming at V came to 5 bases and at J to 7 bases, leaving 8 bases not matched to a gene. CDR3 DNA: TGTGCCAGCAGTCCGAGGACAGGGGGGTTGCAGCCCCAGCATTTT. It specifies CASSPRTGGLQPQHF.

The chain couples TRBV6-1 to TRBJ1-5; 12 bases are shared with TRBD1. The CDR3 runs to 16 residues. Germline CDR1 MNHNS, CDR2 SASEGT. The V and J ends lost 5 bases and 5 bases, in that order; junction bases with no gene match: 7. DNA of the CDR3: TGTGCCAGCAGTTTAACCGGGACAGGGGGCGATCAGCCCCAGCATTTT. Protein: CASSLTGTGGDQPQHF.

This clonotype was counted ten times or more. CDR3 sequence: CASSQEGQGWDEQFF. The CDR3 DNA reads as TGCGCCAGCAGCCAAGAGGGACAGGGGTGGGATGAGCAGTTCTTC. V gene TRBV4-3 combines with J gene TRBJ2-1; 10 positions agree with TRBD1. Germline loops: CDR1 LGHNA, CDR2 YSLEER. The CDR3 covers 15 residues. V gave up 0 bases and J gave up 8 bases; unmatched junction bases: 4.

The chain links TRBV12-5 to TRBJ2-5; tentatively, D is TRBD1 (5 bases). Germline CDR1 is LGHNT and CDR2 is FRNRAP. The CDR3 covers 14 residues. V lost 1 base, J lost 1 base, and 7 bases lay in between. CDR3 protein: CASGLGGPQETQYF. The CDR3 DNA is TGTGCTAGTGGTTTGGGGGGCCCCCAAGAGACCCAGTACTTC.

The V call is TRBV6-2 or TRBV6-3, the J call TRBJ2-7; D ambiguous. Between the trimmed V and J ends, which lost 4 bases and 6 bases, there was a span of 7 bases. CDR1 MNHEY and CDR2 SVGEGT come from the germline V gene. This CDR3 is 11 amino acids long. The chain's CDR3 is CASSFGPEQYV. DNA for the CDR3: TGTGCCAGCAGTTTCGGGCCCGAGCAGTACGTC.

This chain links TRBV7-2 with TRBJ1-6; D may be TRBD1 (5 bases). This CDR3 region has 15 residues. The germline V gene encodes CDR1 SGHTA and CDR2 FQGNSA. The V gene lost 3 bases and the J gene lost 7 bases, with 13 bases spanning the gap. The CDR3 DNA reads as TGTGCCAGCAGCTTCGGCGGAGGGGCGAATTCACCCCTCCACTTT. This gives the protein CASSFGGGANSPLHF.

The V and J genes are TRBV5-4 and TRBJ2-3; TRBD1 matches at 8 bases. The CDR3 totals 16 residues. CDR1 is SGHNT and CDR2 is YYREEE in the germline V gene (reference sequence). V trimming: 4 bases; J trimming: 1 base; junction bases outside the gene matches: 8. The CDR3 region has the DNA TGTGCCAGCAGCCGTTCAGGGGGCGCAGGCACAGATACGCAGTATTTT. This encodes CASSRSGGAGTDTQYF.

A remark on this clonotype: A read error may account for a junction end that differs from germline. V gene TRBV4-3 combines with J gene TRBJ2-3; TRBD2 matches 10 bases. Germline assignment: CDR1 LGHNA and CDR2 YSLEER. CDR3 size: 19 residues. CDR3 sequence (DNA): TGCGCCAGCAGCCAAGATGGGGCTAGCGGGGGACGTCCAGCAGATATGCAGTATTTT. It codes for CASSQDGASGGRPADMQYF.

CDR3 sequence (DNA): TGTGCCACCTACCGGCCTGGAAACACCATATATTTT. Amino acids: CATYRPGNTIYF. The V and J genes are TRBV10-3 and TRBJ1-3, with D unresolved. Germline values: CDR1 ENHRY, CDR2 SYGVKD. This CDR3 is built from 12 residues. V was shortened by 10 bases and J by 2 bases, with 9 bases between the two germline ends.

The chain uses TRBV2 and TRBJ2-7, with a tentative D call TRBD1 (6 bases). Trimming removed 7 bases at V and 7 bases at J, with 14 bases between. In germline, CDR1 is SNHLY, CDR2 FYNNEI. This CDR3 is 12 amino acids long. The CDR3 sequence is CASTGQPYEQYF. CDR3 in DNA: TGTGCCAGCACCGGACAGCCATATGAGCAGTACTTC. The full variable domain, with the rest looked up from reference TRBV2 and TRBJ2-7, is EPEVTQTPSHQVTQMGQEVILRCVPISNHLYFYWYRQILGQKVEFLVSFYNNEISEKSEIFDDQFSVERPDGSNFTLKIRSTKLEDSAMYFCASTGQPYEQYFGPGTRLTVT.

This clonotype has just a few counts. The chain links TRBV5-1 to TRBJ2-5; D might be TRBD1 (6 bases). Looked up from germline, CDR1 is SGHRS and CDR2 is YFSETQ. Trimming stripped 3 bases from V and 5 bases from J, with 14 bases between. This CDR3 has 14 amino acids. In nucleotides, the CDR3 is TGCGCCAGCAGCTCAATCAGGGGTGGGGAGACCCAGTACTTC. Amino acid sequence: CASSSIRGGETQYF.

The chain couples TRBV7-2 to TRBJ2-3; the D is unclear. CDR3 length: 13 residues. V lost 3 bases and J 3 bases, leaving 7 bases between the germline ends. Germline V gives CDR1 SGHTA, CDR2 FQGNSA. CDR3 DNA sequence: TGTGCCAGCAGCTTTACTGAGACAGATACGCAGTATTTT. This codes for CASSFTETDTQYF.

This clonotype has a handful of counts. The gene calls are TRBV5-1 and TRBJ2-5; TRBD2 matches 15 bases. Looked up from germline, CDR1 is SGHRS and CDR2 is YFSETQ. This CDR3 has 17 amino acids. V gave up 0 bases and J gave up 4 bases; unmatched junction bases: 4. The CDR3 nucleotides read TGCGCCAGCAGCTTGGAGGGACTAGCGGGGGGTGTAGAGACCCAGTACTTC. Its translation is CASSLEGLAGGVETQYF.

The rearrangement uses TRBV30 and TRBJ2-2; 8 nucleotides agree with TRBD1. Germline-derived CDR1 and CDR2 are GTSNPN and SVGIG (reference sequence). There are 16 residues in the CDR3. V shed 2 bases and J 6 bases; nucleotides not matched to a gene: 11. CDR3 coding DNA: TGTGCCTGGAGTACCTTACAGGGGGGAGGACCCGGGGAGCTGTTTTTT. Translated, it gives CAWSTLQGGGPGELFF.